The 27 T cell receptor beta chains in this list originate from one sample, sequenced in a study of memory CD4+ T cells and cytomegalovirus serostatus. The table came from immunoSEQ multiplex PCR; TCRdb's copy has only in-frame clones and leaves some out. This sample has just under 60,000 clones, with about 81% found just once. The sort gate was single viable CD3+CD4+CD8-CD45RO+ cells for memory CD4+ T cells. Material: memory CD4+ T cells from blood. These receptors came from an adult in good health and CMV-seronegative.

The chain carries TRBV19 and TRBJ1-2, with 9 bases fitting TRBD1. The junction had 7 bases not matched to a gene; V was cut back by 3 bases and J by 8 bases. The CDR3 length is 14 residues. The germline V gene has CDR1 LNHDA and CDR2 SQIVND (reference sequence). This CDR3 reads CASSMGQGLYGYTF. CDR3 nucleotide sequence: TGTGCCAGTAGTATGGGACAGGGATTGTACGGCTACACCTTC.

This clone has just a few counts. V and J are TRBV2 and TRBJ2-1, with 8 bases that match TRBD1. Trimming took 10 bases from V and 9 from J; bases not matched to a gene: 14. The germline CDR1 and CDR2 sequences are SNHLY and FYNNEI. The CDR3 is 14 residues long. The CDR3 DNA reads as TGTGCCACCGTTCCGGGACAGGTGAGATCTGAGCAGTTCTTC. Residues: CATVPGQVRSEQFF.

This chain links TRBV18 with TRBJ1-5, with D maybe TRBD1 (5 bases). The CDR3 contains 18 residues. Germline CDR1 reads KGHSH; CDR2 reads LQKENI. With 6 bases removed from V and 2 bases from J, the gap between germline ends came to 23 bases. CDR3 in DNA: TGTGCCAGCTCCGCACTAAGCCTTGACAGTCTTGGCAATCAGCCCCAGCATTTT. Encoded protein: CASSALSLDSLGNQPQHF.

This clone was picked up a small number of times. The chain uses TRBV28 and TRBJ1-1; tentative D call: TRBD1 (5 bases). CDR3 length equals 14 residues. Germline-derived CDR1 and CDR2 are MDHEN and SYDVKM. The ends were cut back, 6 bases at V and 4 bases at J, with 15 bases in the middle. The DNA of the CDR3 is TGTGCCAGCAGGACGGGACCGATGGGCACTGAAGCTTTCTTT. This codes for CASRTGPMGTEAFF.

This chain connects TRBV9 to TRBJ2-7, with TRBD2 matching over 7 bases. CDR3 length: 16 amino acids. V was pared by 1 base and J by 0 bases, with 7 bases of the junction left unmatched. Germline V gene sequence: CDR1 SGDLS, CDR2 YYNGEE. As DNA, the CDR3 is TGTGCCAGCAGCGTAAGTCCTAGCGGTTACTCCTACGAGCAGTACTTC. Amino acids: CASSVSPSGYSYEQYF. Based on the CDR3 plus reference TRBV9 and TRBJ2-7, the full variable domain is DSGVTQTPKHLITATGQRVTLRCSPRSGDLSVYWYQQSLDQGLQFLIQYYNGEERAKGNILERFSAQQFPDLHSELNLSSLELGDSALYFCASSVSPSGYSYEQYFGPGTRLTVT.

The chain has TRBV28 and TRBJ1-1; the D gene is possibly TRBD1 (5 bases). Deletions cut 7 bases from V and 0 bases from J, with 30 bases between. Germline V lookup: CDR1 MDHEN, CDR2 SYDVKM. This CDR3 contains 20 residues. The CDR3 bases are TGTGCCAGCAAGTTTAGTGTATATCGGTGGGGCACAGGATTGAACACTGAAGCTTTCTTT. It encodes CASKFSVYRWGTGLNTEAFF.

The rearrangement joins TRBV27 to TRBJ1-4, with 12 bases identical to TRBD1. Unmatched junction bases numbered 9, after V lost 6 bases and J lost 7 bases. CDR3 size: 16 residues. The germline V gene has CDR1 MNHEY and CDR2 SMNVEV (reference sequence). CDR3 amino acids: CASRGTGGRVVEKLFF. CDR3 nucleotide sequence: TGTGCCAGCAGGGGGACAGGGGGCAGGGTAGTTGAAAAACTGTTTTTT.

The chain couples TRBV6-5 to TRBJ1-5; TRBD1 aligns across 12 bases. Germline V gene lookup returns CDR1 MNHEY and CDR2 SVGAGI. The CDR3 covers 14 residues. The J segment lost 6 bases and the V segment lost 6 bases, leaving 3 bases of the junction unmatched. The CDR3: CASSRDRGLQPQHF. As DNA, the CDR3 is TGTGCCAGCAGCCGGGACAGGGGGCTTCAGCCCCAGCATTTT.

The chain joins TRBV11-3 to TRBJ1-1; D ambiguous. CDR3 length: 14 amino acids. Germline-derived CDR1 and CDR2 are SGHNT and YENEEA. V dropped 4 bases and J dropped 0 bases, with 9 bases sitting between them. CDR3 bases: TGTGCCAGCAGCTACATGACAATGAACACTGAAGCTTTCTTT. It codes for CASSYMTMNTEAFF.

The chain combines TRBV19 with TRBJ2-2; 11 bases are shared with TRBD2. The germline V gene encodes CDR1 LNHDA and CDR2 SQIVND (reference sequence). CDR3 size: 14 residues. With 6 bases clipped from V and 3 bases from J, the junction kept 0 bases outside the gene matches. CDR3 amino acids: CASRTSGDTGELFF. The DNA for the CDR3 is TGTGCCAGTAGGACTAGCGGGGACACCGGGGAGCTGTTTTTT.

This clone occurred a few times. The CDR3 here is CASSRRAGLGNTIYF. In nucleotides, the CDR3 is TGTGCCAGCAGTCGTCGCGCAGGCTTGGGAAACACCATATATTTT. The chain combines TRBV14 with TRBJ1-3; no definite D call. V was cut by 6 bases and J by 4 bases, with 16 bases left in between. The CDR3 sequence is 15 residues long. The germline V gene has CDR1 SGHDN and CDR2 FVKESK.

V gene TRBV4-2 combines with J gene TRBJ2-3; TRBD2 agrees at 7 bases. The V gene's germline CDR1 is LGHNA and CDR2 YNFKEQ. Trimming cost V 3 bases and J 1 base; bases outside gene matches: 1. The CDR3 is made up of 14 amino acids. CDR3 bases: TGTGCCAGCAGCCAGGGGAGGGGCACAGATACGCAGTATTTT. Amino acids: CASSQGRGTDTQYF.

This chain connects TRBV6-5 to TRBJ2-2; the D is unclear. CDR3 length equals 12 residues. CDR1 and CDR2 from the germline V gene are MNHEY and SVGAGI. The germline V and J ends were trimmed by 2 bases and 8 bases, with 6 bases remaining between them. The CDR3 nucleotides read TGTGCCAGCAGTTACGAGTGGGGGGAGCTGTTTTTT. Translation gives CASSYEWGELFF.

V and J are TRBV6-5 and TRBJ1-5; D might be TRBD1 (6 bases). The CDR3 covers 14 residues. Germline loops: CDR1 MNHEY, CDR2 SVGAGI. V was pared by 6 bases and J by 1 base, with 10 bases between. The CDR3 spells CASSTDRSNQPQHF. The CDR3 coding sequence is TGTGCCAGCAGCACTGACAGGAGCAATCAGCCCCAGCATTTT.

This clone has only one observation. CDR3 sequence: CASSLARNNEQFF. CDR3 DNA: TGTGCCAGCAGCTTGGCTAGGAACAATGAGCAGTTCTTC. The genes are TRBV5-4 and TRBJ2-1; no clear D. V was pared by 0 bases and J by 5 bases, with 6 bases between. The germline gives CDR1 SGHNT, CDR2 YYREEE (reference sequence). The CDR3 spans 13 residues. The full variable domain, rest sourced from reference TRBV5-4 and TRBJ2-1, is ETGVTQSPTHLIKTRGQQVTLRCSSQSGHNTVSWYQQALGQGPQFIFQYYREEENGRGNFPPRFSGLQFPNYSSELNVNALELDDSALYLCASSLARNNEQFFGPGTRLTVL.

The table lists this clone with a count of one. V and J are TRBV21-1 and TRBJ2-1; no DNA check was done on the table's D call, TRBD1. TRBV21-1 is a documented pseudogene. The CDR3 length is 15 residues. The CDR3 region is CASSGRDRGKYEQFF. The CDR3, as DNA: TGTGCCAGCAGCGGCCGGGACAGGGGGAAATATGAGCAGTTCTTC.

This clone was detected once. The V and J genes are TRBV19 and TRBJ1-5; no clear D gene. V lost 3 bases, J lost 2 bases, and 14 bases lay in between. The CDR3 sequence is 16 residues long. Germline values: CDR1 LNHDA, CDR2 SQIVND (reference sequence). The CDR3 loop reads CASSIASSWGNQPQHF. DNA for the CDR3: TGTGCCAGTAGTATCGCTTCCAGCTGGGGCAATCAGCCCCAGCATTTT.

This clone was counted only a few times. The J gene is TRBJ1-1, the V gene TRBV18, with D perhaps TRBD1 (5 bases). Trimming stripped 4 bases from V and 4 bases from J, with 10 bases between. The germline V gene has CDR1 KGHSH and CDR2 LQKENI. The CDR3 contains 13 residues. The CDR3 sequence: CASSLQGGTEAFF. Written as DNA, the CDR3 is TGTGCCAGCTCACTCCAGGGTGGCACTGAAGCTTTCTTT.

The chain uses TRBV7-9 and TRBJ1-4; D remains unclear. Germline V gene lookup returns CDR1 SEHNR and CDR2 FQNEAQ (reference sequence). The ends were cut back, 5 bases at V and 0 bases at J, with 13 bases in the middle. The CDR3 is 16 residues long. In nucleotides, the CDR3 is TGTGCCAGCAGCAGATGGACCACCGCAACTAATGAAAAACTGTTTTTT. It codes for CASSRWTTATNEKLFF.

The rearrangement links TRBV7-9 to TRBJ1-1; D not certain. This CDR3 comprises 15 residues. V was clipped by 2 bases and J by 4 bases, with 14 bases between them. Germline CDR1 SEHNR, CDR2 FQNEAQ (reference sequence). The CDR3 reads CASSLRAAWSTEAFF. The CDR3 DNA sequence: TGTGCCAGCAGCTTACGGGCCGCATGGAGCACTGAAGCTTTCTTT.

The chain links TRBV7-9 to TRBJ2-1; no firm D call. The germline gives CDR1 SEHNR, CDR2 FQNEAQ (reference sequence). V lost 5 bases to trimming and J lost 4 bases, with 12 bases between them. The CDR3 sequence is 14 residues long. The CDR3 coding sequence is TGTGCCAGCAGCCTCAGAGGAAGATACAATGAGCAGTTCTTC. Protein sequence: CASSLRGRYNEQFF.

The chain uses TRBV11-2 and TRBJ1-2; D call uncertain. Per germline, CDR1 SGHAT and CDR2 FQNNGV. The CDR3 contains 15 residues. Trimming removed 5 bases from V and 7 bases from J, with 20 bases in between. The CDR3 here is CASSPSSSLVSGYTF. The CDR3 nucleotides are TGTGCCAGCAGCCCGTCGTCTTCCCTCGTTAGTGGCTACACCTTC. Drawing the rest from reference TRBV11-2 and TRBJ1-2, the complete variable domain is EAGVAQSPRYKIIEKRQSVAFWCNPISGHATLYWYQQILGQGPKLLIQFQNNGVVDDSQLPKDRFSAERLKGVDSTLKIQPAKLEDSAVYLCASSPSSSLVSGYTFGSGTRLTVV.

This clone has only one observation. The J gene is TRBJ1-1, the V gene TRBV5-6; D ambiguous. The germline V gene encodes CDR1 SGHDT and CDR2 YYEEEE. The length of the CDR3 is 15 residues. V was cut by 4 bases and J by 0 bases, with 13 bases left in between. The chain's CDR3 is CASSPLFGMNTEAFF. CDR3 coding DNA: TGTGCCAGCAGCCCCCTGTTTGGGATGAACACTGAAGCTTTCTTT.

DNA for the CDR3: TGTGCCAGCAGCCGGGAGTCAGGGATCAATCAGCCCCAGCATTTT. Translated, it gives CASSRESGINQPQHF. The rearrangement links TRBV4-2 to TRBJ1-5; D might be TRBD1 (5 bases). The CDR3 is 15 residues long. Germline V gene data show CDR1 as LGHNA and CDR2 as YNFKEQ. The V end lost 4 bases, the J end lost 3 bases, and 13 bases lay between the germline ends.

The genes are TRBV6-5 and TRBJ1-2; no firm D call. The CDR3 is made up of 13 amino acids. V lost 5 bases, J lost 4 bases, and 11 bases lay in between. In germline, CDR1 is MNHEY, CDR2 SVGAGI. In nucleotides, the CDR3 is TGTGCCAGCAGTGAAACGGGGATCTATGGCTACACCTTC. It encodes CASSETGIYGYTF.

In this sample, this clone turned up a few times. The chain links TRBV27 to TRBJ1-1; D uncertain. Trimming cost V 3 bases and J 5 bases, with 19 bases left between them. Germline V gene sequence: CDR1 MNHEY, CDR2 SMNVEV (reference sequence). This CDR3 comprises 16 residues. The CDR3: CASSFATGFTRTEAFF. Written as DNA, the CDR3 is TGTGCCAGCAGTTTTGCTACGGGTTTTACGCGGACTGAAGCTTTCTTT.

The genes are TRBV4-2 and TRBJ2-3, with 7 bases matching TRBD1. V lost 4 bases and J lost 6; bases outside the gene matches: 10. CDR3 length: 15 residues. Germline lookup yields CDR1 LGHNA and CDR2 YNFKEQ. CDR3 sequence (DNA): TGTGCCAGCAGCCGAATTCAGGGGGAAGGTGATACGCAGTATTTT. This gives the protein CASSRIQGEGDTQYF.